This T cell receptor (beta chain) was sequenced in a study of CD8 T cells in ankylosing spondylitis (dated by TCRdb to between 2016 and 2019). About the investigation overall: To find TCR variants linked to disease, the study profiled T cell receptor beta repertoires in ankylosing spondylitis patients and healthy donors. The full study cohort was made up of 25 to 30 ankylosing spondylitis patients and over 90 healthy donors. Peripheral blood was sampled, and synovial fluid was also collected from ankylosing spondylitis patients.

Overall study results and their limits: A CD8+ phenotype was shown by the disease-linked clones, which were found at relatively low frequencies in peripheral blood. The disease-linked clones were reported to be significantly enriched in matched synovial fluid samples from ankylosing spondylitis patients. Some motif variants were previously reported in synovial fluid and blood of reactive arthritis patients, suggesting common disease-initiation mechanisms. A TCR beta motif made up of under ten highly homologous amino acid variants appeared to be characteristic of blood from ankylosing spondylitis patients.

The sample was run on an Illumina HiSeq 2500. Quantitative 5'-RACE with molecular barcodes was the method used to prepare the TCR beta libraries. The authors processed their data as follows. A new computational method, built on a probabilistic model of VDJ rearrangement, was used to identify disease-linked TCR variants. TCRdb passed the public sequencing reads through fastp at Q25 and MiXCR, retaining productive beta sequences. All rows with the same CDR3 protein become a single entry with the most common DNA and genes. TCRdb, not the original authors, processed these V and J calls. This sample is represented by fewer than 400,000 distinct CDR3 sequences; 7% to 9% of them were singletons. The ten largest clonotypes hold about 14% of the sample. Worth noting for this clonotype: Its binding antigen is unknown. No quality values exist for individual bases; no much larger clone is one base distant.

V and J are trimmed by 4 bases and 1 base, and the gene matches miss 7 bases of the junction. The germline V gene specifies LGHNA as CDR1 and YNFKEQ as CDR2. The cysteine opens and the phenylalanine closes a CDR3 of 17 amino acids. The CDR3 DNA has 51 bases and is translated from base 1. The sequence links TRBV4-2 to TRBJ2-3, with 11 bases matching TRBD2. This TCR was sampled from a male donor with ankylosing spondylitis. Material: blood, either unsorted or a sorted T cell fraction (not recorded which). The CDR3 protein: CASSPVAGGAGTDTQYF. Here is the DNA: TGTGCCAGCAGCCCCGTAGCGGGAGGGGCAGGCACAGATACGCAGTATTTT.